The following is a TCR gamma chain sequence with its context. A single base is all that separates this from a far larger clone, so a read error is likely. The sample contains more than one DNA sequence encoding this CDR3. The V gene end was trimmed by 0 bases and the J gene end by 6 bases; junction bases not matched to a gene: 8. This CDR3 spans 18 amino acids. CDR1 and CDR2 (germline): GITISATS, ISYDGTV (reference sequence). The source of the sample is a study of gamma-delta T cells after stem cell transplantation. TCRdb applied CATT to the RT-PCR reads for clone calling. The sample lists around 420 gamma-chain clones, 4.3% occurring once.

The specimen sequenced was gamma-delta T cells. The TCR was taken from a human donor. It is not recorded whose cells these are; they may come from a transplant donor. The rearrangement uses TRGV9 and TRGJP. Written as DNA, the CDR3 is TGTGCCTTGTGGGAGGTGGTGACGGGAGAGTTGGGCAAAAAAATCAAGGTATTT. Its translation is CALWEVVTGELGKKIKVF.